This note documents a single T cell receptor (beta chain) sequence. Its specific antigen is unknown. Per-base qualities were not stored, and no clone one base away is much larger. This sample was taken from a study of T-cell memory formation after mild COVID-19 (dated by TCRdb to the early 2020s). In terms of the full investigation: TCR sequence clusters from the two donors were largely donor specific. In two donors, T-cell clones that expanded and contracted after mild COVID-19 were tracked by sequencing TCRalpha and TCRbeta repertoires over time. The cohort comprised two young, previously healthy adult volunteers, one female and one male.

The reads were generated on an Illumina NovaSeq 6000. TCRalpha and TCRbeta cDNA libraries were constructed by 5'RACE with constant-segment primers, with sample barcodes and unique molecular identifiers being introduced. Trizol reagent was used to extract RNA from every sample. Library amplification was performed in two PCR steps, and a second sample barcode and Illumina TruSeq adapters were introduced in the second step. Sequencing of the libraries was done on an Illumina NovaSeq, producing 2 x 150 bp paired-end reads. The study's processing was this. The reads were demultiplexed and collapsed into UMI-guided consensus sequences using migec v1.2.7. Using mixcr v2.1.11, the UMI consensuses were aligned to TRA and TRB V and J templates and assembled into clonotypes. Expanded or contracted clonotypes were those called significant by both edgeR and NoisET, with noise models trained on biological replicates. For edgeR calls, the thresholds were a false discovery rate-adjusted p below 0.01 and a log2 fold-change of 1. As an exploratory analysis of dynamics, PCA with hierarchical clustering was applied to max-normalized trajectories of the 1000 most abundant clonotypes. Each responding clone was given a CD4 or CD8 phenotype based on the CD4+ and CD8+ repertoires, which had been sequenced separately. TCRdb passed the public sequencing reads through fastp at Q25 and MiXCR, retaining productive beta sequences. Here each entry gathers all rows of one CDR3 protein and keeps the most common genes and DNA. These V and J calls are TCRdb output, not the study's own analysis. This sample holds hundreds of thousands of distinct CDR3 sequences; approximately 15% were observed only once. The ten largest clones capture approximately 22% of the sample.

Ficoll-Paque density gradient centrifugation was the method used to isolate PBMCs. Paper-wide results and their limitations: The detection of some responding clones in pre-infection memory suggests that pre-existing cross-reactive memory T cells joined the SARS-CoV-2 response. Contracting CD4+ clones turned up mainly in the CM and EM memory subsets, whereas EMRA was where CD8+ clones were enriched. The study included only a couple of mild cases, and larger cohorts that include severe cases with pre-infection samples were judged to be necessary. The second-wave clones that peaked on day 37 were not confirmed to be SARS-CoV-2 specific. Clones that contracted from day 15 to 85 showed balanced CD4/CD8 phenotypes, whereas a second wave of clones that expanded from day 15 to 37 leaned towards CD4+.

At the junction V is shortened by 8 bases and J by 3 bases, with 14 bases in between. The cysteine opens and the phenylalanine closes a CDR3 of 14 amino acids. This entry keeps only the CDR3 DNA: 42 bases, framed from base 1. Rearrangement joined TRBV12-3 or TRBV12-4 to TRBJ1-5, with a tentative D gene TRBD1 over 6 matching bases. The receptor was isolated from a man aged 18 to 35 who had mild COVID-19 (a few samples of this study predate the infection). The sample titles of this study are shuffled in the database, so cell type and time point are left out; the donor was told from shared clones. Sequencing input: PBMCs or a T cell subset sorted from them (not recorded which). The CDR3 reads as follows: CASAPQGINQPQHF. The nucleotide sequence reads TGTGCCAGCGCCCCGCAGGGGATCAATCAGCCCCAGCATTTT.